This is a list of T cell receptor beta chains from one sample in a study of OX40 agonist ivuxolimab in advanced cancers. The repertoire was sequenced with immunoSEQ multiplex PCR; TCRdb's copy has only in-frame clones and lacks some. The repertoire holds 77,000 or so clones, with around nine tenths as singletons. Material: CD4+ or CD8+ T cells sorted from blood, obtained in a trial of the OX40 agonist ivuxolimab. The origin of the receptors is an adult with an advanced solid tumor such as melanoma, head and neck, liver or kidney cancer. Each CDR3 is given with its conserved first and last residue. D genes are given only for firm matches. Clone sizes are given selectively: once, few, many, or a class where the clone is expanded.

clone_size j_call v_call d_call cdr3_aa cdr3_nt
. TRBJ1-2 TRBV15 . CATSREQGVRGYTF TGTGCCACCAGCAGAGAGCAAGGAGTTCGGGGCTACACCTTC
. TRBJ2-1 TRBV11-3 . CASSLGPQYNEQFF TGTGCCAGCAGCTTAGGACCCCAGTACAATGAGCAGTTCTTC
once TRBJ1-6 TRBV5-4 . CASADLVTSSYNSPLHF TGTGCCAGCGCTGATTTGGTGACAAGCTCCTATAATTCACCCCTCCACTTT
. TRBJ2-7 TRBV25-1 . CASRIPDSYEQYF TGTGCCAGCAGGATCCCGGACAGCTACGAGCAGTACTTC
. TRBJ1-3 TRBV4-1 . CASSHRTGGLSSGNTIYF TGCGCCAGCAGCCATCGGACGGGCGGTCTGAGCTCTGGAAACACCATATATTTT
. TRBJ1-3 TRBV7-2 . CASSLTGRKSSGNTIYF TGTGCCAGCAGCTTAACAGGCCGAAAGAGCTCTGGAAACACCATATATTTT
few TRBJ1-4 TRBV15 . CATSRDRVNNEKLFF TGTGCCACCAGCAGAGATAGGGTCAATAATGAAAAACTGTTTTTT
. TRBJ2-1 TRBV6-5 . CASSDLLDEQFF TGTGCCAGCAGCGACCTTCTGGATGAGCAGTTCTTC
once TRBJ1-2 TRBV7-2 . CASSAGPYGYTF TGTGCCAGCAGCGCGGGACCTTATGGCTACACCTTC
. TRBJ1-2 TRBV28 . CASSWDKEGYTF TGTGCCAGCAGCTGGGACAAAGAAGGCTACACCTTC
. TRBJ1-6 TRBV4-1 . CASSQLPPGTGGSSYNSPLHF TGCGCCAGCAGCCAACTCCCACCCGGTACAGGTGGGAGCTCCTATAATTCACCCCTCCACTTT
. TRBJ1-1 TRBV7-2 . CASSSPPGHTEAFF TGTGCCAGCAGCTCCCCCCCAGGTCACACTGAAGCTTTCTTT
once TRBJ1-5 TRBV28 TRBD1 CASSSEDRVNQPQHF TGTGCCAGCAGTTCGGAGGACAGGGTCAATCAGCCCCAGCATTTT
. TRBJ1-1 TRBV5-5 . CASSAHGRLNTEAFF TGTGCCAGCAGCGCCCACGGACGGCTGAACACTGAAGCTTTCTTT
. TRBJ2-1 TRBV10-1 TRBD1 CASSWTGAYNEQFF TGCGCCAGCAGTTGGACAGGGGCCTACAATGAGCAGTTCTTC
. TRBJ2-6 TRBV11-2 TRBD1 CASSDIQGAGANVLTF TGTGCCAGCAGCGACATACAGGGGGCTGGGGCCAACGTCCTGACTTTC
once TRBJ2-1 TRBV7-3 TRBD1 CASSPRTTGGRNNEQFF TGTGCCAGCAGCCCTCGGACAACAGGGGGCCGCAACAATGAGCAGTTCTTC
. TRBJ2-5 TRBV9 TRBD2 CASSVGLAGARGETQYF TGTGCCAGCAGCGTGGGACTAGCGGGGGCCCGGGGCGAGACCCAGTACTTC
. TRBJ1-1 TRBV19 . CASSRRPGNLNTEAFF TGTGCCAGTAGCCGACGTCCAGGGAACTTGAACACTGAAGCTTTCTTT
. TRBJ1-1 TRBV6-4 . CASSFGGGDTEAFF TGTGCCAGCAGCTTCGGGGGAGGCGACACTGAAGCTTTCTTT
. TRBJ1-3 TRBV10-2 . CASMSSGSGNTIYF TGCGCCAGCATGAGTTCCGGGTCTGGAAACACCATATATTTT
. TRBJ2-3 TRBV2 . CASGASTFTDTQYF TGTGCCAGTGGGGCGTCAACTTTCACAGATACGCAGTATTTT
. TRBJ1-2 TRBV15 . CATSRDRVASSTF TGTGCCACCAGCAGAGATCGAGTGGCGTCGAGCACCTTC
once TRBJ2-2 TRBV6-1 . CASTFRLNGELFF TGTGCCAGCACTTTCCGTCTGAACGGGGAGCTGTTTTTT
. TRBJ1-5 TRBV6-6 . CASSLLVGEGQPQHF TGTGCCAGCAGTTTACTCGTAGGGGAAGGGCAGCCCCAGCATTTT
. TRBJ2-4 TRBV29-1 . CSVGTGAGAKNIQYF TGCAGCGTTGGAACTGGGGCAGGAGCCAAAAACATTCAGTACTTC
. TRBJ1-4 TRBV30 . CAWSTGNEKLFF TGTGCCTGGAGTACAGGAAATGAAAAACTGTTTTTT
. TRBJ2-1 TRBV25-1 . CASSLTGNEQFF TGTGCCAGCAGTTTAACAGGCAATGAGCAGTTCTTC
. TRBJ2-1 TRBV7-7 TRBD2 CASSLTSGVHNEQFF TGTGCCAGCAGCTTGACTAGCGGGGTTCACAATGAGCAGTTCTTC
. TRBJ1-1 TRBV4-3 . CASSQVGRGDTEAFF TGCGCCAGCAGCCAAGTGGGAAGGGGGGACACTGAAGCTTTCTTT
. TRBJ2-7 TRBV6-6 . CASSYRTGPGDNEQYF TGTGCCAGCAGTTACCGGACGGGGCCAGGCGACAACGAGCAGTACTTC
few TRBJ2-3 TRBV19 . CACGGASTDTQYF TGTGCCTGTGGGGGGGCTAGCACAGATACGCAGTATTTT
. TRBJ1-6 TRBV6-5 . CASSYSPGREGSPLHF TGTGCCAGCAGTTACTCCCCGGGCAGGGAAGGGTCACCCCTCCACTTT
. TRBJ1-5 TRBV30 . CAWRRPGAGEPQHF TGTGCCTGGAGACGTCCTGGGGCTGGGGAGCCCCAGCATTTT
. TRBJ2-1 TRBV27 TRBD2 CASIGSSGHYNEQFF TGTGCCAGCATTGGATCTAGCGGACATTACAATGAGCAGTTCTTC
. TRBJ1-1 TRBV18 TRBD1 CASGQGGNTEAFF TGTGCCAGCGGACAGGGGGGGAACACTGAAGCTTTCTTT
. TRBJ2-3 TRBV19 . CASTKGGGIRSDTQYF TGTGCCAGTACCAAAGGCGGCGGGATTAGGTCAGATACGCAGTATTTT
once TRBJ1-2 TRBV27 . CASSLKAIGDGYTF TGTGCCAGCAGTTTGAAGGCCATTGGTGATGGCTACACCTTC
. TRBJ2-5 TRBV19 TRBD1 CASSSQGINVETQYF TGTGCCAGTAGCTCACAGGGGATCAACGTGGAGACCCAGTACTTC
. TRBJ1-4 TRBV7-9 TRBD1 CASSSPTGANEKLFF TGTGCCAGCAGCTCCCCGACAGGGGCCAATGAAAAACTGTTTTTT
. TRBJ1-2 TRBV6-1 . CASSDPPGGYTF TGTGCCAGCAGTGACCCCCCCGGTGGCTACACCTTC
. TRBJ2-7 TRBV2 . CASRNSLYEQYF TGTGCCAGCAGAAACAGTTTATACGAGCAGTACTTC
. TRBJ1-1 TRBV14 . CASSQDISGTKGLNTEAFF TGTGCCAGCAGCCAAGATATTTCGGGGACCAAAGGCTTGAACACTGAAGCTTTCTTT
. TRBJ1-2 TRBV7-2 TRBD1 CASSGSDRGVYGYTF TGTGCCAGCAGCGGATCGGACAGGGGGGTCTATGGCTACACCTTC
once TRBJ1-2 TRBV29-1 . CSVRRMGLGSYTF TGCAGCGTTAGAAGGATGGGTCTAGGAAGCTACACCTTC
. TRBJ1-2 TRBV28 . CASIGTGTKRQNGYTF TGTGCCAGCATTGGGACCGGGACAAAAAGGCAAAATGGCTACACCTTC
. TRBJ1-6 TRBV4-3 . CASSQLTGNSPLHF TGCGCCAGCAGCCAACTCACAGGGAATTCACCCCTCCACTTT
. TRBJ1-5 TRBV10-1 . CASSESWGEPQHF TGCGCCAGCAGTGAGTCGTGGGGAGAGCCCCAGCATTTT
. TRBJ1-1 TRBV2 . CASRDSHTPKAFF TGTGCCAGCCGGGACTCTCATACCCCTAAAGCTTTCTTT
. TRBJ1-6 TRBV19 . CASTFAFAGYAPNSPLHF TGTGCCAGTACCTTTGCTTTCGCGGGATATGCACCGAATTCACCCCTCCACTTT
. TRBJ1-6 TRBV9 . CASSVGGANSPLHF TGTGCCAGCAGCGTAGGGGGTGCGAATTCACCCCTCCACTTT
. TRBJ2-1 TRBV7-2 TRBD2 CASSQWTSGGSNEQFF TGTGCCAGCAGCCAATGGACTAGCGGGGGGAGCAATGAGCAGTTCTTC